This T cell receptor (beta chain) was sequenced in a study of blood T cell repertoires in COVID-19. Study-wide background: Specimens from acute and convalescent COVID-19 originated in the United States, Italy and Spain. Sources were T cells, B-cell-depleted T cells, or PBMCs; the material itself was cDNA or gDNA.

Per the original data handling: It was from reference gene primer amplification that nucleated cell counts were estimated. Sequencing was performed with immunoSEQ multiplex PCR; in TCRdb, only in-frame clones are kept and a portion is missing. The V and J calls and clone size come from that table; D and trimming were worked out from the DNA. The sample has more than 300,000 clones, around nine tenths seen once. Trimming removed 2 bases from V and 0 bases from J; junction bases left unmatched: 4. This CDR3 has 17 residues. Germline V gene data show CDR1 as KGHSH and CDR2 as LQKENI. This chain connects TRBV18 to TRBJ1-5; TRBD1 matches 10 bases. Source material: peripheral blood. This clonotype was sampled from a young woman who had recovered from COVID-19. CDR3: CASSPMGQGYSNQPQHF. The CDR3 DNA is TGTGCCAGCTCACCAATGGGACAGGGGTATAGCAATCAGCCCCAGCATTTT.